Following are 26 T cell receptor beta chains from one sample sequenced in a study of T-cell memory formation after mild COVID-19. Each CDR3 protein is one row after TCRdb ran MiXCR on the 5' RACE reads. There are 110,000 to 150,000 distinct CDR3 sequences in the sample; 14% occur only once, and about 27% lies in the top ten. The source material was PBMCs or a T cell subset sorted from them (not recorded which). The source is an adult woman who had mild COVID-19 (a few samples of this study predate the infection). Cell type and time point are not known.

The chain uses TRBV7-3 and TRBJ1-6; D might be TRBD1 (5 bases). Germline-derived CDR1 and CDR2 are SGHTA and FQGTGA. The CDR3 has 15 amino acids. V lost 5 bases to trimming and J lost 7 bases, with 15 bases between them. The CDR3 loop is CASSVLGGPNSPLHF. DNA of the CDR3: TGTGCCAGCAGCGTTCTGGGGGGACCAAATTCACCCCTCCACTTT. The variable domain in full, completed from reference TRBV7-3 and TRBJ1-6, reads GAGVSQTPSNKVTEKGKYVELRCDPISGHTALYWYRQSLGQGPEFLIYFQGTGAADDSGLPNDRFFAVRPEGSVSTLKIQRTERGDSAVYLCASSVLGGPNSPLHFGNGTRLTVT.

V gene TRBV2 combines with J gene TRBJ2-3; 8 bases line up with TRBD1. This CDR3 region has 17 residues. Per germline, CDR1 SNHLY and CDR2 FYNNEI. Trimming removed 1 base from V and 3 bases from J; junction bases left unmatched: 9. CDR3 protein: CASSEVWTGNNTDTQYF. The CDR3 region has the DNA TGTGCCAGCAGTGAAGTATGGACAGGGAATAATACAGATACGCAGTATTTT.

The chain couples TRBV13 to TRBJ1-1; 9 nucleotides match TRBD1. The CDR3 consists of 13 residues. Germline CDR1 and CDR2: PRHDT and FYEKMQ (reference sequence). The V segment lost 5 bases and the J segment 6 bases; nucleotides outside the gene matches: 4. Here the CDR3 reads CASSADRGSEAFF. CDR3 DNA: TGTGCCAGCAGCGCGGACAGGGGATCTGAAGCTTTCTTT.

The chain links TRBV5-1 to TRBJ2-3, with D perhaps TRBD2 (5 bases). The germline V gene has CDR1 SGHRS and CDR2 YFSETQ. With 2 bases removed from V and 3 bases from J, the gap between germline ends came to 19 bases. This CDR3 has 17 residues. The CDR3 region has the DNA TGCGCCAGCAGCTTAAAATCGGGCGGGCAGGTAACAGATACGCAGTATTTT. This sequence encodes CASSLKSGGQVTDTQYF.

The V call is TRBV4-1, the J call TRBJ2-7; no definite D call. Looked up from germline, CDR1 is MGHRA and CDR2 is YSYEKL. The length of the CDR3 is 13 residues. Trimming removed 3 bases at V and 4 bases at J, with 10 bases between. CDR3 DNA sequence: TGCGCCAGCAGCCACACTAAATTTTACGAGCAGTACTTC. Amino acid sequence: CASSHTKFYEQYF.

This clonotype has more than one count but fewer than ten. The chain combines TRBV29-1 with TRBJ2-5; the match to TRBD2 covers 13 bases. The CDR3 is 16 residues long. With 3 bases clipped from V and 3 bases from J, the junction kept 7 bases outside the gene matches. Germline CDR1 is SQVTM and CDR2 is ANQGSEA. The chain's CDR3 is CSVEDTSGRAEETQYF. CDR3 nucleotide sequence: TGCAGCGTTGAGGATACTAGCGGGAGGGCCGAAGAGACCCAGTACTTC.

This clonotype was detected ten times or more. The CDR3 DNA reads as TGCGCCAGCAGCCCCCAGGCGGGGGGGTATTCACCCCTCCACTTT. Encoded protein: CASSPQAGGYSPLHF. The chain joins TRBV4-3 to TRBJ1-6; the D gene is possibly TRBD1 (5 bases). Germline V gene data show CDR1 as LGHNA and CDR2 as YSLEER. CDR3 length: 15 amino acids. V was pared by 4 bases and J by 8 bases, with 15 bases between.

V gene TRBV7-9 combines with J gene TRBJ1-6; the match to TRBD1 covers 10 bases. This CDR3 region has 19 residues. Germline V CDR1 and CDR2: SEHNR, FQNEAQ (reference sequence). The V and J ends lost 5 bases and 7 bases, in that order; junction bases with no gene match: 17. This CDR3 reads CASSPPEGTGAYRNSPLHF. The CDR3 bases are TGTGCCAGCAGCCCCCCCGAGGGGACAGGGGCATATCGGAATTCACCCCTCCACTTT.

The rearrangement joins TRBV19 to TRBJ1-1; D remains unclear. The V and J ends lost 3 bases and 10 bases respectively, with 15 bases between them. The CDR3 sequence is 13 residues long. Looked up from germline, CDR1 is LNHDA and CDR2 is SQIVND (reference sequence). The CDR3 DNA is TGTGCCAGTAGTATCGCAGGTCCGTTAGGAGCTTTCTTT. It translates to CASSIAGPLGAFF.

The CDR3 coding sequence is TGTGCCTGGAGGGGACTCATTGAGCAGTTCTTC. This encodes CAWRGLIEQFF. The V call is TRBV30, the J call TRBJ2-1; a possible D gene is TRBD2 (6 bases). V was pared by 3 bases and J by 9 bases, with 9 bases between. This CDR3 contains 11 residues. CDR1 is GTSNPN and CDR2 is SVGIG in the germline V gene (reference sequence).

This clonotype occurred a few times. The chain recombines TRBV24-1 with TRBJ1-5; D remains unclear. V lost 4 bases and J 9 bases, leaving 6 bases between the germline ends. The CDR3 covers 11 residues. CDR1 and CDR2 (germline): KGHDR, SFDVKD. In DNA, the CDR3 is TGTGCCACCAGTGACCACGGGCCCCAGCATTTT. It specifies CATSDHGPQHF.

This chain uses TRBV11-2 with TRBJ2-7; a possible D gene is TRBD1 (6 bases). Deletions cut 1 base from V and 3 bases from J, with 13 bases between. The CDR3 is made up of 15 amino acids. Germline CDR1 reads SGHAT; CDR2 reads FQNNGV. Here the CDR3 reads CASSLVLRQDYEQYF. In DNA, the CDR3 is TGTGCCAGCAGCTTAGTATTGAGACAGGACTACGAGCAGTACTTC.

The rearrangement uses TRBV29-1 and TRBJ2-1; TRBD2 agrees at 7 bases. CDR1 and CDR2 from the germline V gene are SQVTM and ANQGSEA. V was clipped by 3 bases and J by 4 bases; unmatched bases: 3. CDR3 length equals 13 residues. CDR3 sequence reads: CSVDPSGYNEQFF. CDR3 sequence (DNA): TGCAGCGTTGACCCTAGCGGTTACAATGAGCAGTTCTTC.

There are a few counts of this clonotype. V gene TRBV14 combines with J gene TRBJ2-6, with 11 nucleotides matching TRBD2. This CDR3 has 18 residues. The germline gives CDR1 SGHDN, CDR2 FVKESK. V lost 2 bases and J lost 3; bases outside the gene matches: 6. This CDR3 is CASSQLGLAGGGANVLTF. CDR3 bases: TGTGCCAGCAGCCAACTTGGCCTAGCGGGGGGTGGGGCCAACGTCCTGACTTTC.

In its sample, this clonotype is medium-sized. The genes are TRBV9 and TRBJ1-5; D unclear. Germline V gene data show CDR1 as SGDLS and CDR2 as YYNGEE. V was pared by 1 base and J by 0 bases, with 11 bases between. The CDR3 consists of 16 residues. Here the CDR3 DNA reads TGTGCCAGCAGCGTACCCCTCCCTTATAGCAATCAGCCCCAGCATTTT. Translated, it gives CASSVPLPYSNQPQHF.

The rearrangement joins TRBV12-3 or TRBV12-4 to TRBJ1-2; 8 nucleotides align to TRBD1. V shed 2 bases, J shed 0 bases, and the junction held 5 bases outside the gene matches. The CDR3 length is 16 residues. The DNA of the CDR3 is TGTGCCAGCAGTTTATCCGGGACAGGCCCTAACTATGGCTACACCTTC. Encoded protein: CASSLSGTGPNYGYTF.

The CDR3: CASSWTGVDEAFF. DNA of the CDR3: TGCGCCAGCAGCTGGACAGGGGTCGATGAAGCTTTCTTT. This chain links TRBV5-1 with TRBJ1-1; 9 bases are a match to TRBD1. The CDR3 loop spans 13 amino acids. J was trimmed by 7 bases and V by 3 bases; bases with no gene match: 4. The germline gives CDR1 SGHRS, CDR2 YFSETQ. Based on the CDR3 plus reference TRBV5-1 and TRBJ1-1, the full variable domain is KAGVTQTPRYLIKTRGQQVTLSCSPISGHRSVSWYQQTPGQGLQFLFEYFSETQRNKGNFPGRFSGRQFSNSRSEMNVSTLELGDSALYLCASSWTGVDEAFFGQGTRLTVV.

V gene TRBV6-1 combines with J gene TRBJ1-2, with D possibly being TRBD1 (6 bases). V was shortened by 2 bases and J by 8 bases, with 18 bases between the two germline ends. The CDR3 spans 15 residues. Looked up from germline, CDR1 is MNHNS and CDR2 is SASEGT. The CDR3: CASSEPSSYRDGYTF. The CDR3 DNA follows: TGTGCCAGCAGTGAACCTTCCTCCTACAGGGACGGCTACACCTTC.

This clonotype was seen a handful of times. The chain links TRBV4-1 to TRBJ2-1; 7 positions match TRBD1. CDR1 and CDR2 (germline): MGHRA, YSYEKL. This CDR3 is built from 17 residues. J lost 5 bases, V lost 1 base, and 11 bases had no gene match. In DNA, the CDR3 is TGCGCCAGCAGCCAAGCTCCTGGGACAGTTGTAAACAATGAGCAGTTCTTC. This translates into CASSQAPGTVVNNEQFF.

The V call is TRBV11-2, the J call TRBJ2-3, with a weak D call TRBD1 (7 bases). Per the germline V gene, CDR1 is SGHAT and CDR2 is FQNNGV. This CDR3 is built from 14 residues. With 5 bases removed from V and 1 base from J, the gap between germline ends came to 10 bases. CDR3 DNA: TGTGCCAGCAGCGGAGGGGGCGGCACAGATACGCAGTATTTT. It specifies CASSGGGGTDTQYF.

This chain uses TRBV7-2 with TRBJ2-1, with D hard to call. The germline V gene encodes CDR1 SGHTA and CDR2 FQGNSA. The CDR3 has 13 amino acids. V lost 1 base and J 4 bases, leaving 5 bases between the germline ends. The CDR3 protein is CASSLVSYNEQFF. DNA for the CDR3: TGTGCCAGCAGCTTAGTATCTTACAATGAGCAGTTCTTC.

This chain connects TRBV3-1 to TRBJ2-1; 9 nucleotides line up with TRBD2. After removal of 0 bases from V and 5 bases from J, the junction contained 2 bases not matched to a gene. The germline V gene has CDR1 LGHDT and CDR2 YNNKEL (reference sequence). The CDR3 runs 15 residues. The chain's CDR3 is CASSQEREGHNEQFF. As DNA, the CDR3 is TGTGCCAGCAGCCAAGAGCGGGAGGGCCACAATGAGCAGTTCTTC.

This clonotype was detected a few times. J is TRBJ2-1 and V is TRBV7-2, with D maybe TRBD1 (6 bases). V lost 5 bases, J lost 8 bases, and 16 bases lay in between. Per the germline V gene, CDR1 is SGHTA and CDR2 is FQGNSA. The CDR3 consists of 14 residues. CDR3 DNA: TGTGCCAGCAGCCCGATACTGACAGGTCATGAGCAGTTCTTC. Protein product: CASSPILTGHEQFF.

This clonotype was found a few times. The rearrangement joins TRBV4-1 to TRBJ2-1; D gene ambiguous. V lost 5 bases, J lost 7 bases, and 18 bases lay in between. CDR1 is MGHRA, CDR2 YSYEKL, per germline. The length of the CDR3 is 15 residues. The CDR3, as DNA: TGCGCCAGCAGCTCTCCGTATAGTTCATGGAATGAGCAGTTCTTC. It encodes CASSSPYSSWNEQFF.

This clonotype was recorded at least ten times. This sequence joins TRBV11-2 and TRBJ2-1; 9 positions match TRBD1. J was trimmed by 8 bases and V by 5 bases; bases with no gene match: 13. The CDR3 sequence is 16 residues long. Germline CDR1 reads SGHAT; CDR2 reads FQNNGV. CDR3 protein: CASSPGGTGGWYEQFF. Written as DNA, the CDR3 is TGTGCCAGCAGCCCTGGCGGTACAGGGGGCTGGTATGAGCAGTTCTTC.

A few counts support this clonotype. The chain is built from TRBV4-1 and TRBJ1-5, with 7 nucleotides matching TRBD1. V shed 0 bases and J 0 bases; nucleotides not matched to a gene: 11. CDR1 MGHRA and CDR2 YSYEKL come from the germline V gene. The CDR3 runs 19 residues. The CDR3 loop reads CASSQESPTGTVSNQPQHF. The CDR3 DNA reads TGCGCCAGCAGCCAAGAGTCTCCCACTGGGACAGTTAGCAATCAGCCCCAGCATTTT.